This is a list of T cell receptor beta chains from one sample in a study of blood T cell repertoires in COVID-19. Generated by immunoSEQ multiplex PCR, the TCRdb table keeps only in-frame clones and is missing some. The sample carries about 140,000 clones, 79% recorded once. The sequenced material came from peripheral blood. The origin of the receptors is a man aged 60 to 69 with acute or convalescent COVID-19. Both conserved end residues are part of each CDR3. Fields, in order: clone size, V gene, J gene, D gene, CDR3 protein, CDR3 DNA. A D gene is named only where the DNA matches it firmly. A row's size may be missing; if present it is once, few, many or a size class.

-	TRBV5-5	TRBJ2-1	TRBD1	CASSWGTGAANEQFF	TGTGCCAGCAGCTGGGGGACAGGGGCCGCCAATGAGCAGTTCTTC
few	TRBV6-5	TRBJ1-2	TRBD1	CASSLGTGGGYTF	TGTGCCAGCAGTTTAGGGACAGGGGGGGGCTACACCTTC
-	TRBV4-1	TRBJ2-7	-	CASSQVAAGASYEQYF	TGCGCCAGCAGCCAAGTTGCGGCGGGGGCCTCCTACGAGCAGTACTTC
-	TRBV30	TRBJ2-3	-	CAWSGTVDTYTQYF	TGTGCCTGGAGTGGGACTGTAGATACGTATACGCAGTATTTT
-	TRBV18	TRBJ2-3	TRBD2	CASSPSASGNTDTQYF	TGTGCCAGCTCACCCTCGGCTAGCGGGAACACAGATACGCAGTATTTT
-	TRBV18	TRBJ2-7	TRBD2	CASSTGLAYEQYF	TGTGCCAGCTCTACGGGACTAGCCTACGAGCAGTACTTC
-	TRBV2	TRBJ2-1	TRBD2	CASKTSAIGDEQFF	TGTGCCAGCAAGACTAGCGCCATAGGGGATGAGCAGTTCTTC
once	TRBV28	TRBJ2-1	-	CASSFQGNNEQFF	TGTGCCAGCAGTTTCCAGGGGAACAATGAGCAGTTCTTC
-	TRBV5-1	TRBJ2-1	TRBD2	CASSLVAGAPGEQFF	TGCGCCAGCAGCTTGGTAGCGGGAGCCCCAGGTGAGCAGTTCTTC
-	TRBV28	TRBJ1-6	-	CASSLTQAWNSPLHF	TGTGCCAGCAGTTTGACACAGGCGTGGAATTCACCCCTCCACTTT
-	TRBV5-6	TRBJ1-6	-	CASSTGGANYNSPLHF	TGTGCCAGCAGCACTGGGGGGGCCAACTATAATTCACCCCTCCACTTT
-	TRBV10-2	TRBJ2-2	TRBD1	CASQGEGATGELFF	TGCGCCAGCCAGGGAGAGGGGGCCACCGGGGAGCTGTTTTTT
-	TRBV19	TRBJ1-5	-	CASSMGSGNQPQHF	TGTGCCAGTAGTATGGGGAGCGGCAATCAGCCCCAGCATTTT
-	TRBV7-2	TRBJ2-2	TRBD2	CASSLGLAGGSTGELFF	TGTGCCAGCAGCTTAGGATTAGCGGGAGGATCCACCGGGGAGCTGTTTTTT
-	TRBV3-1/TRBV3-2	TRBJ2-3	-	CASSQGAYTQYF	TGTGCCAGCAGCCAGGGGGCCTATACGCAGTATTTT
-	TRBV27	TRBJ2-7	TRBD1	CASSYGTGTSEQYF	TGTGCCAGCAGTTACGGGACAGGGACCTCCGAGCAGTACTTC
-	TRBV5-1	TRBJ2-7	TRBD1	CASTGSGTGSEQYF	TGCGCCAGCACCGGATCCGGGACAGGGTCCGAGCAGTACTTC
once	TRBV19	TRBJ2-7	TRBD1	CASAGTGSYEQYF	TGTGCCAGCGCCGGGACAGGGTCCTACGAGCAGTACTTC
-	TRBV11-2	TRBJ2-5	TRBD2	CASSPPSGTSGSGDQYF	TGTGCCAGCAGCCCCCCTTCTGGGACTAGCGGTTCTGGGGACCAGTACTTC
-	TRBV7-2	TRBJ2-7	TRBD2	CASSPGTSGYEQYF	TGTGCCAGCAGCCCTGGGACTAGCGGCTACGAGCAGTACTTC
-	TRBV9	TRBJ1-1	-	CASSVAGGAPNTEAFF	TGTGCCAGCAGCGTAGCGGGGGGGGCCCCGAACACTGAAGCTTTCTTT
-	TRBV7-2	TRBJ1-3	TRBD1	CASSPSGGNGNTIYF	TGTGCCAGCAGCCCCTCAGGGGGGAATGGAAACACCATATATTTT
-	TRBV5-1	TRBJ2-1	-	CASSWGGEQAEQFF	TGCGCCAGCAGCTGGGGTGGGGAGCAGGCTGAGCAGTTCTTC
once	TRBV6-2/TRBV6-3	TRBJ2-7	-	CASSYPDYTLREQYF	TGTGCCAGCAGTTACCCTGACTATACGCTACGCGAGCAGTACTTC
-	TRBV7-8	TRBJ2-5	TRBD1	CASSLVRTGQQETQYF	TGTGCCAGCAGCTTAGTCAGGACAGGGCAACAAGAGACCCAGTACTTC
-	TRBV27	TRBJ2-5	TRBD2	CASSVTAGAGETQYF	TGTGCCAGCAGCGTTACGGCGGGAGCGGGTGAGACCCAGTACTTC
-	TRBV27	TRBJ2-7	-	CASSLWGGNEQYF	TGTGCCAGCAGTTTATGGGGGGGCAACGAGCAGTACTTC
-	TRBV5-1	TRBJ2-5	-	CASSVQGKETQYF	TGCGCCAGCAGCGTTCAGGGGAAAGAGACCCAGTACTTC
-	TRBV13	TRBJ2-4	-	CASSRGGYDIQYF	TGTGCCAGCAGCCGAGGGGGTTACGACATTCAGTACTTC
-	TRBV2	TRBJ2-2	TRBD1	CASSLPGGQGAGTGELFF	TGTGCCAGCAGCCTCCCTGGGGGACAGGGGGCTGGAACCGGGGAGCTGTTTTTT
-	TRBV5-6	TRBJ2-7	-	CASTTQGYEQYF	TGTGCCAGCACCACGCAGGGTTACGAGCAGTACTTC
-	TRBV7-3	TRBJ2-1	-	CASSPTYRAGNEQFF	TGTGCCAGCAGCCCAACATACAGGGCTGGCAATGAGCAGTTCTTC
-	TRBV2	TRBJ1-4	-	CASSYSGGTRYEKLFF	TGTGCCAGCAGTTATTCCGGGGGGACAAGATACGAAAAACTGTTTTTT
-	TRBV10-3	TRBJ2-2	-	CAISATGELFF	TGTGCCATCAGTGCGACCGGGGAGCTGTTTTTT
-	TRBV6-6	TRBJ2-7	-	CASSYIGAGYEQYF	TGTGCCAGCAGTTACATCGGGGCGGGGTACGAGCAGTACTTC
-	TRBV24-1	TRBJ1-5	-	CATSGERGGFNQPQHF	TGTGCCACCAGTGGGGAGAGAGGGGGATTCAATCAGCCCCAGCATTTT
once	TRBV27	TRBJ1-6	-	CASSIGFNSPLHF	TGTGCCAGCAGTATCGGGTTTAATTCACCCCTCCACTTT
once	TRBV6-5	TRBJ2-2	TRBD1	CASQGDTGELFF	TGTGCCAGTCAGGGGGACACCGGGGAGCTGTTTTTT
-	TRBV5-1	TRBJ2-2	TRBD1	CASSRGQVATGELFF	TGTGCCAGCAGCCGTGGACAGGTCGCCACCGGGGAGCTGTTTTTT
-	TRBV5-6	TRBJ2-7	TRBD1	CASSEGQGAAEQYF	TGTGCCAGCAGCGAGGGACAGGGGGCCGCCGAGCAGTACTTC
-	TRBV28	TRBJ2-7	-	CASSPMGLEQYF	TGTGCCAGCAGTCCCATGGGACTCGAGCAGTACTTC
many	TRBV30	TRBJ2-2	TRBD2	CAWRDTGLAGNRELFF	TGTGCCTGGAGGGACACAGGACTAGCGGGTAACCGGGAGCTGTTTTTT
-	TRBV7-2	TRBJ1-3	-	CASSFLPAGNTIYF	TGTGCCAGCAGCTTTCTCCCCGCAGGGAACACCATATATTTT
-	TRBV5-4	TRBJ2-3	-	CASSFVFTDTQYF	TGTGCCAGCAGCTTCGTTTTCACAGATACGCAGTATTTT
few	TRBV24-1	TRBJ1-5	-	CATSEGGNQPQHF	TGTGCCACCAGTGAGGGGGGTAATCAGCCCCAGCATTTT
-	TRBV7-9	TRBJ2-3	TRBD1	CASSQGDSATDTQYF	TGTGCCAGCAGCCAGGGGGACAGCGCCACAGATACGCAGTATTTT
-	TRBV7-2	TRBJ2-5	-	CASNQGGAETQYF	TGTGCCAGCAACCAGGGGGGAGCAGAGACCCAGTACTTC
-	TRBV6-5	TRBJ1-1	TRBD1	CASSPRQGSTEAFF	TGTGCCAGCAGTCCACGACAGGGCTCAACTGAAGCTTTCTTT
few	TRBV27	TRBJ1-4	TRBD1	CASSTLTGGGEKLFF	TGTGCCAGCAGTACCCTGACAGGGGGCGGGGAAAAACTGTTTTTT